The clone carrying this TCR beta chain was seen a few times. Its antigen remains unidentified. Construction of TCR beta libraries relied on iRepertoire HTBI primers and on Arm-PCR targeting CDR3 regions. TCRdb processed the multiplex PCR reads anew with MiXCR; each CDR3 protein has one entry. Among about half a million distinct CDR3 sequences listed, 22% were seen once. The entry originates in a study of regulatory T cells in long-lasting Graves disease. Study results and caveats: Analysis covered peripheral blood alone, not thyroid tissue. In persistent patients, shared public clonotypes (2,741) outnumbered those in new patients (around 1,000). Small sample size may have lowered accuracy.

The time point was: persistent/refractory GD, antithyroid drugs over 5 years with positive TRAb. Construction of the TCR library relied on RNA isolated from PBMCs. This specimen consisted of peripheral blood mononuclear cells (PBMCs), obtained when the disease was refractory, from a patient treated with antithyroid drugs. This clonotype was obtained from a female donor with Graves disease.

This CDR3 reads CASSLVKPGQVITYEQYF. The DNA for the CDR3 is TGTGCCAGCAGCTTAGTTAAACCGGGACAGGTGATTACCTACGAGCAGTACTTC. The chain employs TRBV7-9 and TRBJ2-7; TRBD1 agrees at 8 bases. In germline, CDR1 is SEHNR, CDR2 FQNEAQ (reference sequence). V lost 1 base, J lost 2 bases, and 13 bases stayed unmatched. The CDR3 totals 18 residues.